This T cell receptor beta chain stems from a study of shared clonotypes between healthy human individuals. Study-level background: Donors, aged 18 to 49, were two women and three men.

V shed 8 bases and J shed 8 bases, with 16 bases lying between them. Looked up from germline, CDR1 is MNHNS and CDR2 is SASEGT. The CDR3 consists of 14 residues. Here immunoSEQ multiplex PCR was the method, and the copy in TCRdb shows in-frame clones only, minus some. There are 980,000 or so clones in the sample; approximately 80% occur only once, and around 1.5% lies in the top ten. As for this clone: The target antigen is unknown.

Study-wide results and caveats: Some clonotypes were shared by all four sorted-subset donors, while others were not shared. The non-shared ones had lower generation probabilities than the shared ones.

Researchers partitioned CD4+ cells into CD45RA+ naive and CD45RA-negative memory subsets. V and J are TRBV6-1 and TRBJ1-6, with unresolved D. The origin of this receptor is a man in his late teens or twenties in good health. Specimen: memory CD4+ T cells sorted from blood. Described subset: CD45RA-negative fraction. Here the CDR3 reads CASPPGPGDSPLHF. CDR3 in DNA: TGTGCCAGCCCCCCAGGCCCCGGGGATTCACCCCTCCACTTT.